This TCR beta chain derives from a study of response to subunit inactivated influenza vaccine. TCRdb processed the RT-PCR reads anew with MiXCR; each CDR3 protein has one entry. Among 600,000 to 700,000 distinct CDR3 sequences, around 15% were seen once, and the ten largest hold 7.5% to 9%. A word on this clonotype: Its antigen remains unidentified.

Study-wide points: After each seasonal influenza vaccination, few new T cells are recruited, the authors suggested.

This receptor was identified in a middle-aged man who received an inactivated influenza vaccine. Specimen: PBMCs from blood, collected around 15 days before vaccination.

CDR3 protein: CASSQDRGGGITGELFF. The CDR3 nucleotides are TGTGCCAGCAGCCAAGATCGAGGGGGAGGGATAACCGGGGAGCTGTTTTTT. The gene calls are TRBV4-2 and TRBJ2-2, with D tentatively TRBD2 (7 bases). The germline gives CDR1 LGHNA, CDR2 YNFKEQ. This CDR3 has 17 residues. Between the trimmed V and J ends, which lost 0 bases and 5 bases, there was a span of 16 bases.